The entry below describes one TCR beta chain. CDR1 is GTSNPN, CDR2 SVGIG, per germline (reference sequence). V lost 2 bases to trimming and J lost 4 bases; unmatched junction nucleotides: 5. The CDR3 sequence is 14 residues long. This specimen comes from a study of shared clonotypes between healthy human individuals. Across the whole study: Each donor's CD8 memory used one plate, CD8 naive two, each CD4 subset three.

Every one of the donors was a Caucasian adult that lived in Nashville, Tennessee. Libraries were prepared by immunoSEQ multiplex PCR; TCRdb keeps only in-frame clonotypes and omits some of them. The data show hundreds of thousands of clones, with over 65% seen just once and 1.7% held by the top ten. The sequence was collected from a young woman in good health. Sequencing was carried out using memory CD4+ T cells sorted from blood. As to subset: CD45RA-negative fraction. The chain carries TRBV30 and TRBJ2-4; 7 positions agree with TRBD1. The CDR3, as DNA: TGTGCCTGGAGTCTGGGACAGATTAAAAACATTCAGTACTTC. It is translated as CAWSLGQIKNIQYF.